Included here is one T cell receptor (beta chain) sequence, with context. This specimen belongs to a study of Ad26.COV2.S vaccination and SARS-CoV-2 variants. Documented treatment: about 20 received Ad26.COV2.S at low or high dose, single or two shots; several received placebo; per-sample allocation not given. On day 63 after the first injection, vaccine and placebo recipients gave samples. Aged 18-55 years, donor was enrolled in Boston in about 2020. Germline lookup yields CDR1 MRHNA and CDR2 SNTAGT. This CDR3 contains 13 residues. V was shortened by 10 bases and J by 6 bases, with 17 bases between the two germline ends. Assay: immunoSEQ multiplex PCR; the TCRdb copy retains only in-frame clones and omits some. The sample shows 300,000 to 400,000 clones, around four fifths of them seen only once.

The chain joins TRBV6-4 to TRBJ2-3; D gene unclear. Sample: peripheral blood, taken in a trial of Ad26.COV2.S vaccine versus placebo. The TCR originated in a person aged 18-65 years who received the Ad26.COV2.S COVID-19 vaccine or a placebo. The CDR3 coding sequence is TGTGCCACCTCTGAGTCGTTTTTGGATACGCAGTATTTT. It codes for CATSESFLDTQYF.